This T cell receptor beta chain was captured by sequencing in a study of CXCR3-negative and CXCR3-positive naive CD8 T cells (dated by TCRdb to about 2019). Background on the whole study: In total, some 140 million TRB reads were obtained, or roughly 1.5 +/- 0.3 million reads per library. The TRBV-TRBJ cluster analysis covered naive subsets from several donors and memory cells from 3 donors. The diversity and physicochemical repertoire analyses included ten to eleven donors pooled from two independent experiments. What the research found in general, with its limitations: Surface CD5, linked to self-reactivity in mice, was comparable between naive subsets; TCR interaction strength was therefore also inferred from TRB CDR3 physicochemical properties. Repertoire diversity was comparably high in both naive subsets but much lower in memory CD8+ T cells. CXCR3 expression partially decreased after cryopreservation, so most assays used freshly isolated PBMCs. Naive CXCR3-negative and CXCR3-positive cells from the same donor showed similar TRBV-TRBJ usage, whereas memory cells showed distinct patterns. Compared with CXCR3-negative naive cells, CXCR3-positive naive cells had TRB CDR3s with higher hydrophobicity (lower Kidera factor 4), lower energy, and higher strength and volume indices.

Details on this clonotype: Which antigen it targets is not known.

Each CD8+ T cell subset was flow-sorted in triplicate, and some 300,000 cells per subset were placed directly into RLT lysis buffer. To keep memory contaminants out, a stringent definition of naive CD8+ T cells was applied: CD45RO-CCR7+CD27+CD95-. Using standard density gradient centrifugation, peripheral blood mononuclear cells were isolated from buffy coats. A FACSAria III was used to flow-sort naive CXCR3-negative and CXCR3-positive CD8+ T cells. Total RNA was extracted from sorted cells with an RNeasy Mini Kit. The germline V gene (reference sequence) sets CDR1 to SGHNT and CDR2 to YYREEE. The CDR3 holds 14 amino acids from the cysteine to the phenylalanine. No DNA is listed. Reads for this sample came from a NextSeq 550. The Human TCR Profiling Kit (MiLaboratory) was used to make UMI-labeled 5' RACE TRB cDNA libraries. The full amount of extracted RNA was used for cDNA synthesis, and the full amount of resulting cDNA was used for PCR amplification. Libraries were prepared in parallel with an identical number of PCR cycles. The original methods were these. About 50,000 +/- 10,000 unique UMI-labeled TRB cDNA molecules per library were extracted with MIGEC and MiXCR, with at least two reads per UMI required. An average of roughly 40,000 +/- 10,000 functional in-frame TRB CDR3 nucleotide clonotypes without stop codons was found per library. After each sample was downsampled to 5000 UMI-labeled TRB molecules, VDJtools was used to calculate diversity metrics such as normalized Shannon-Wiener and Chao1. VDJtools was used to calculate clonotype-size-weighted physicochemical properties of the central five CDR3 residues, namely interaction energy, strength, volume and Kidera factor 4. TCRdb reprocessed the reads and lists each CDR3 protein sequence as a single entry, with no DNA. TCRdb's processing, not the authors', yielded these V and J calls. The table for this sample shows roughly 110,000 distinct CDR3 sequences. Of the sample, approximately 0.36% falls within the top ten clones.

This chain joins TRBV5-4 to TRBJ2-2; checking the TCRdb D call of TRBD1 is not possible without DNA. The TCR comes from a human donor in good health. Some clones in this sample may be carry-over from other donors' samples. The sequencing sample was made of naive CXCR3+ CD8+ T cells from blood. The cell subset or site label, as the study defines it: CD45RO-CCR7+CD27+CD95- naive CD8+ T cells expressing CXCR3 (TNR3+). The CDR3 here reads CASSPGLNTGELFF.